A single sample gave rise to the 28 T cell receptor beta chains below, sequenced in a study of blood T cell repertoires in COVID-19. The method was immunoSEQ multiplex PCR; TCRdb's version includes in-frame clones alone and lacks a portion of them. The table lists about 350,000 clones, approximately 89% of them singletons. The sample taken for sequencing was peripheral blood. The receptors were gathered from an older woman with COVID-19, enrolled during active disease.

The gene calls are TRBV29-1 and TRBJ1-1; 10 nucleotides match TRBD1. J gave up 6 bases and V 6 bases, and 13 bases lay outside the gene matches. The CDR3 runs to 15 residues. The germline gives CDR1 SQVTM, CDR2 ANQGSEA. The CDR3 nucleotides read TGCAGCGTAGAACCCGGGACAGGGGTATTGTCTGAAGCTTTCTTT. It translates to CSVEPGTGVLSEAFF.

CDR3 loop: CASSLGGWGYTF. DNA of the CDR3: TGTGCCAGCAGTTTAGGGGGCTGGGGCTACACCTTC. The chain links TRBV12-3 or TRBV12-4 to TRBJ1-2; D may be TRBD1 (5 bases). V gave up 1 base and J gave up 8 bases, with 8 bases separating them. The CDR3 contains 12 residues.

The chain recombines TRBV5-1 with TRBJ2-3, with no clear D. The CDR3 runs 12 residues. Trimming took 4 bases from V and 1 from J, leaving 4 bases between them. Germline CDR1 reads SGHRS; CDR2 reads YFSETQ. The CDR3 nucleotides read TGCGCCAGCAGCCCGGGCACAGATACGCAGTATTTT. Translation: CASSPGTDTQYF.

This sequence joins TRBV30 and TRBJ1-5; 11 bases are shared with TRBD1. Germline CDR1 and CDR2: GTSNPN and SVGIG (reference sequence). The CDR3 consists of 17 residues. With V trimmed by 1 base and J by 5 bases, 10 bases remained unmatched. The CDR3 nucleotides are TGTGCCTGGAGTGGCCGGACAGGGGGCGCGTCTGATCAGCCCCAGCATTTT. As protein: CAWSGRTGGASDQPQHF.

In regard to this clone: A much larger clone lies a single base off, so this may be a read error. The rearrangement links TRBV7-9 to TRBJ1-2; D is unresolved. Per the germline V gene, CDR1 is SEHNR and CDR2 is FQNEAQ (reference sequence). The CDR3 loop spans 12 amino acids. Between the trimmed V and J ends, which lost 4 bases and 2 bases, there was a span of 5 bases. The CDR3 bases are TGTGCCAGCAGCTCGGGAAACTATGGCTACACCTTC. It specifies CASSSGNYGYTF.

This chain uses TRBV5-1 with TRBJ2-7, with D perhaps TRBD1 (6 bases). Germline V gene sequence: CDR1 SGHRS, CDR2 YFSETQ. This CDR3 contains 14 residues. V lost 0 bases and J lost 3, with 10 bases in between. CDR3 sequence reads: CASSLDRERYEQYF. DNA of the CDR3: TGCGCCAGCAGCTTGGACAGGGAGCGCTACGAGCAGTACTTC.

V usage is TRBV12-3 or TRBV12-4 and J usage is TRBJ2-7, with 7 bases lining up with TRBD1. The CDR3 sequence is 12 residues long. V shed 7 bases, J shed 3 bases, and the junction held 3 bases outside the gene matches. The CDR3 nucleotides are TGTGCCAGCACTCGGGACAGCTACGAGCAGTACTTC. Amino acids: CASTRDSYEQYF.

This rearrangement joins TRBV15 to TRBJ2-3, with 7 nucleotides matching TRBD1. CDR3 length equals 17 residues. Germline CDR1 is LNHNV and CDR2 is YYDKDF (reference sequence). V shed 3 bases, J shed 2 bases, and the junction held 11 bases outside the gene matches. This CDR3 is CATSRAVRGLFTDTQYF. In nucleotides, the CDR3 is TGTGCCACCAGCAGGGCGGTAAGGGGGCTCTTCACAGATACGCAGTATTTT. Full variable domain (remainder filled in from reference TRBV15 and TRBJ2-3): DAMVIQNPRYQVTQFGKPVTLSCSQTLNHNVMYWYQQKSSQAPKLLFHYYDKDFNNEADTPDNFQSRRPNTSFCFLDIRSPGLGDTAMYLCATSRAVRGLFTDTQYFGPGTRLTVL.

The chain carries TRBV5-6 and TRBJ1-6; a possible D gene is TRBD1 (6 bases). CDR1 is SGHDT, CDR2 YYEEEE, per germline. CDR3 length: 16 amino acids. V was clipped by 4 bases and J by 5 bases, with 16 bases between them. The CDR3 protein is CASSLGGAGNNSPLHF. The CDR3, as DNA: TGTGCCAGCAGCCTGGGGGGCGCTGGGAATAATTCACCCCTCCACTTT.

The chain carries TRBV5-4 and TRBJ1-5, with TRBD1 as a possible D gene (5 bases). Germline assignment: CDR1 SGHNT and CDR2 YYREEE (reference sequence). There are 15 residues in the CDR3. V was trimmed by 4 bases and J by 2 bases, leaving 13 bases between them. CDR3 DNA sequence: TGTGCCAGCAGCGGACGGAGGGGAGGCAATCAGCCCCAGCATTTT. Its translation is CASSGRRGGNQPQHF. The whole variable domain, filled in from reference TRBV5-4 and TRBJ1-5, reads ETGVTQSPTHLIKTRGQQVTLRCSSQSGHNTVSWYQQALGQGPQFIFQYYREEENGRGNFPPRFSGLQFPNYSSELNVNALELDDSALYLCASSGRRGGNQPQHFGDGTRLSIL.

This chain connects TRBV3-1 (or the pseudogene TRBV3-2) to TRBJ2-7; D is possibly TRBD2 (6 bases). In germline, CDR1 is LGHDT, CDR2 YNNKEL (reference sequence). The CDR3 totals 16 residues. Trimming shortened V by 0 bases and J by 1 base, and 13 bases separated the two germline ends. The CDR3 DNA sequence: TGTGCCAGCAGCCAAGATCCAACTAGCTCTTCCTACGAGCAGTACTTC. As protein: CASSQDPTSSSYEQYF.

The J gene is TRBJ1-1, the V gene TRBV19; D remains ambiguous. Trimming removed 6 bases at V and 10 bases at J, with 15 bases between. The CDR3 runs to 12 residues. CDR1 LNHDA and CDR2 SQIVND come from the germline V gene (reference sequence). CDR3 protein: CASSVSGWTAFF. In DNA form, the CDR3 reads TGTGCCAGTAGCGTTAGCGGTTGGACAGCTTTCTTT.

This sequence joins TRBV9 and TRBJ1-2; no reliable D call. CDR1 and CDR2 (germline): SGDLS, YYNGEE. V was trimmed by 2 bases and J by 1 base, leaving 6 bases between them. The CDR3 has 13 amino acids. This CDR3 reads CASSVENNYGYTF. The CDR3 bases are TGTGCCAGCAGCGTTGAGAATAACTATGGCTACACCTTC.

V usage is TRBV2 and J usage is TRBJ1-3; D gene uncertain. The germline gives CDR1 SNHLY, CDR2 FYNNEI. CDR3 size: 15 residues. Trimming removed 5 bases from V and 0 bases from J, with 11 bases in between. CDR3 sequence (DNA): TGTGCCAGCAGTTTGCCCGGGAACTCTGGAAACACCATATATTTT. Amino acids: CASSLPGNSGNTIYF.

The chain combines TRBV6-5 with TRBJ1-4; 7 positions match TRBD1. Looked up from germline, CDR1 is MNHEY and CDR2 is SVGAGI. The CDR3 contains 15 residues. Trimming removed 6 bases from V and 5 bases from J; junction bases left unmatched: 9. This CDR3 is CASSDLGQKNEKLFF. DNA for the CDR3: TGTGCCAGCAGCGATCTGGGACAGAAAAATGAAAAACTGTTTTTT.

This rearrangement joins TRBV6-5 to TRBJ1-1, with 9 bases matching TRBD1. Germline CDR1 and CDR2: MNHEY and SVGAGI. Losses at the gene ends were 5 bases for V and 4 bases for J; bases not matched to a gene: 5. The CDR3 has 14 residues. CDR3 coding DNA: TGTGCCAGCAGTCGTCCGGGACAGGGCACTGAAGCTTTCTTT. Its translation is CASSRPGQGTEAFF.

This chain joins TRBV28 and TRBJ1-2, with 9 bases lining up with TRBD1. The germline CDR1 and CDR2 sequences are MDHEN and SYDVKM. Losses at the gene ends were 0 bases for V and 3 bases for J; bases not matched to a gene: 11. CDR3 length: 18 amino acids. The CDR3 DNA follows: TGTGCCAGCAGTTTATGGGCGGGACAGGGAGGTACGCACTATGGCTACACCTTC. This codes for CASSLWAGQGGTHYGYTF.

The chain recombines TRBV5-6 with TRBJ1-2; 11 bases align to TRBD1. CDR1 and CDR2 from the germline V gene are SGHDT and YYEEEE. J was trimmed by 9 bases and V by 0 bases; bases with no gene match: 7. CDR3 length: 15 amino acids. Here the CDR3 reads CASSLEDRGPWSYTF. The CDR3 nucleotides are TGTGCCAGCAGCTTGGAGGACAGGGGGCCTTGGAGCTACACCTTC.

CDR3 residues: CASSLRVNGNTIYF. The CDR3 region has the DNA TGTGCCAGCAGCTTAAGAGTGAATGGAAACACCATATATTTT. The J gene is TRBJ1-3, the V gene TRBV7-2; no firm D call. V was pared by 2 bases and J by 3 bases, with 8 bases between. Germline CDR1 SGHTA, CDR2 FQGNSA. The CDR3 loop spans 14 amino acids.

The CDR3 DNA reads TGTGCCAGCAGTCCCGGCGACAGGGGAACAACTGAAGCTTTCTTT. Its translation is CASSPGDRGTTEAFF. The gene calls are TRBV6-5 and TRBJ1-1, with 8 bases identical to TRBD1. This CDR3 contains 15 residues. In germline, CDR1 is MNHEY, CDR2 SVGAGI. V lost 5 bases, J lost 5 bases, and 10 bases stayed unmatched.

CDR3 in amino acids: CASSAQASLGNTIYF. In DNA, the CDR3 is TGTGCCAGCAGTGCCCAGGCTTCCCTGGGAAACACCATATATTTT. The rearrangement joins TRBV28 to TRBJ1-3; D call uncertain. The V and J ends lost 5 bases and 4 bases respectively, with 15 bases between them. The CDR3 is 15 residues long. The germline CDR1 and CDR2 sequences are MDHEN and SYDVKM.

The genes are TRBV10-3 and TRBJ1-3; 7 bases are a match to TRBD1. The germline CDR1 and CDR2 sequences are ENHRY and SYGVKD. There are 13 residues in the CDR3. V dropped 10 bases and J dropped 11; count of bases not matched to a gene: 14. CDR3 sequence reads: CANSGDRERPIYF. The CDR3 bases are TGTGCCAATTCCGGAGACAGGGAAAGGCCCATATATTTT.

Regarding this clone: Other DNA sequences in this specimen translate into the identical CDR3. The CDR3 DNA reads as TGCGCCAGCAGCCCGGGACAGGGAAACACTGAAGCTTTCTTT. Protein product: CASSPGQGNTEAFF. This chain joins TRBV4-1 and TRBJ1-1; 9 bases match TRBD1. CDR1 and CDR2 from the germline V gene are MGHRA and YSYEKL. The CDR3 has 14 residues. The V segment lost 4 bases and the J segment 2 bases; nucleotides outside the gene matches: 2.

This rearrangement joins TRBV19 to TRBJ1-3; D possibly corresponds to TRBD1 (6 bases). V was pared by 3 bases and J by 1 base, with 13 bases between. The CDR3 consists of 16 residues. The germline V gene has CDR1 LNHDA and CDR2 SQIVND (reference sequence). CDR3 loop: CASSIGKTGSGNTIYF. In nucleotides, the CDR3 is TGTGCCAGTAGTATTGGAAAGACAGGATCTGGAAACACCATATATTTT.

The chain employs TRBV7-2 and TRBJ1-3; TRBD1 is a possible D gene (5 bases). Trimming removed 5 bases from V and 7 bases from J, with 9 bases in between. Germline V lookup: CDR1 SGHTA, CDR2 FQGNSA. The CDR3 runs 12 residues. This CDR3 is CASSRQMNTIYF. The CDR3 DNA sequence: TGTGCCAGCAGCCGACAGATGAACACCATATATTTT. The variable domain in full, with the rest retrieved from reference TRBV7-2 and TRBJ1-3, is GAGVSQSPSNKVTEKGKDVELRCDPISGHTALYWYRQSLGQGLEFLIYFQGNSAPDKSGLPSDRFSAERTGGSVSTLTIQRTQQEDSAVYLCASSRQMNTIYFGEGSWLTVV.

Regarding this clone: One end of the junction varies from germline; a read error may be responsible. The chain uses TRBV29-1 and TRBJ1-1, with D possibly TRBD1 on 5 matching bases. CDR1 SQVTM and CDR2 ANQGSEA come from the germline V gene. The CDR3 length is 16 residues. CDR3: CSVKEGALELNTEAFF. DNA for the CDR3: TGCAGCGTTAAAGAAGGGGCCCTGGAACTAAACACTGAAGCTTTCTTT. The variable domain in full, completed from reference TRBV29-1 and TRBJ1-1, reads SAVISQKPSRDICQRGTSLTIQCQVDSQVTMMFWYRQQPGQSLTLIATANQGSEATYESGFVIDKFPISRPNLTFSTLTVSNMSPEDSSIYLCSVKEGALELNTEAFFGQGTRLTVV.

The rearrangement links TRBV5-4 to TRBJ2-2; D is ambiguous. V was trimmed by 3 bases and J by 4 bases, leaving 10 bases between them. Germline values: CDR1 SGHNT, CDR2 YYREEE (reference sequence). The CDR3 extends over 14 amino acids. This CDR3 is CASSSATGTGELFF. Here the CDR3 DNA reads TGTGCCAGCAGCTCCGCGACTGGCACCGGGGAGCTGTTTTTT. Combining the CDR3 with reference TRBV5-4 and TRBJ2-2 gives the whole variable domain ETGVTQSPTHLIKTRGQQVTLRCSSQSGHNTVSWYQQALGQGPQFIFQYYREEENGRGNFPPRFSGLQFPNYSSELNVNALELDDSALYLCASSSATGTGELFFGEGSRLTVL.

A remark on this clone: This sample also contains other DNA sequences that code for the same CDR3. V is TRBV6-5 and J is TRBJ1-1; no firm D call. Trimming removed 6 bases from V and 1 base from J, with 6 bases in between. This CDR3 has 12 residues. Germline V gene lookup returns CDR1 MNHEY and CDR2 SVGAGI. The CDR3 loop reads CASRAPNTEAFF. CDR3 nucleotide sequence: TGTGCCAGCAGAGCTCCGAACACTGAAGCTTTCTTT.